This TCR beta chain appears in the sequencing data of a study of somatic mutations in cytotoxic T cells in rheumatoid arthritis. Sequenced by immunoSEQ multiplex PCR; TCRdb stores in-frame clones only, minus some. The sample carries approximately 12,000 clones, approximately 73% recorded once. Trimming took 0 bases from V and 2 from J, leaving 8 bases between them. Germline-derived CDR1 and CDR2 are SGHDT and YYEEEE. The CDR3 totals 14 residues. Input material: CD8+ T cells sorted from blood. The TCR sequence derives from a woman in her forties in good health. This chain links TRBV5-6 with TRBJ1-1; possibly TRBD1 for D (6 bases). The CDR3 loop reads CASSLDRANTEAFF. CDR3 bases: TGTGCCAGCAGCTTGGACAGGGCAAACACTGAAGCTTTCTTT. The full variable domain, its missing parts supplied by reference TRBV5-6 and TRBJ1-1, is DAGVTQSPTHLIKTRGQQVTLRCSPKSGHDTVSWYQQALGQGPQFIFQYYEEEERQRGNFPDRFSGHQFPNYSSELNVNALLLGDSALYLCASSLDRANTEAFFGQGTRLTVV.